This T cell receptor (beta chain) came from a study of blood T cell repertoires in COVID-19. Looking at the study overall: The study drew acute and convalescent COVID-19 samples from the United States, Italy and Spain.

CDR3 size: 14 residues. Germline V lookup: CDR1 SGHDN, CDR2 FVKESK. Trimming took off 0 bases at V and 7 bases at J, with 7 bases between the two ends. This table comes from immunoSEQ multiplex PCR, and its TCRdb copy is limited to in-frame clones, with some not included. The sample contains hundreds of thousands of clones, about 87% of which appear only once. Cohorts were assigned according to the clinical history that participants reported. Resolution of symptoms, clearance, or two negative PCRs was present in recovered Cohort 3 donors. The sequenced sample consisted of PBMCs or T cells enriched from blood (not recorded which). The receptor's source is a woman aged 45-65 years who had recovered from COVID-19. The genes are TRBV14 and TRBJ1-6; no clear D. CDR3 sequence: CASSQEEANSPLHF. The CDR3 DNA reads TGTGCCAGCAGCCAAGAGGAGGCAAATTCACCCCTCCACTTT. Full variable domain (remainder filled in from reference TRBV14 and TRBJ1-6): EAGVTQFPSHSVIEKGQTVTLRCDPISGHDNLYWYRRVMGKEIKFLLHFVKESKQDESGMPNNRFLAERTGGTYSTLKVQPAELEDSGVYFCASSQEEANSPLHFGNGTRLTVT.